This TCR beta chain was recovered during a study of blood T cell repertoires in COVID-19. The method was immunoSEQ multiplex PCR; TCRdb's version includes in-frame clones alone and lacks a portion of them. The table includes about 25,000 clones, roughly 87% detected once. The V gene end was trimmed by 1 base and the J gene end by 0 bases; junction bases not matched to a gene: 13. Germline CDR1 reads SGHNT; CDR2 reads YYREEE (reference sequence). This CDR3 region has 20 residues. The clonotype was recovered from a man between 70 and 80 years old with acute or convalescent COVID-19. Sequences were obtained from peripheral blood. The chain couples TRBV5-4 to TRBJ2-3; 11 bases map to TRBD2. CDR3 in amino acids: CASSLRASGGSRTSTDTQYF. CDR3 in DNA: TGTGCCAGCAGCTTGAGGGCTAGCGGGGGGTCTAGGACTAGCACAGATACGCAGTATTTT.